The present entry profiles one TCR beta chain with its context. This record comes from a study of cytomegalovirus exposure and HLA in healthy donors. This CDR3 has 15 amino acids. Germline V CDR1 and CDR2: SGHRS, YFSETQ. J was trimmed by 0 bases and V by 3 bases; bases with no gene match: 1. The PCR employed 60 Vbeta primers together with 13 Jbeta primers. The assay was immunoSEQ multiplex PCR, and TCRdb's table has in-frame clones only and misses some. This sample has about 95,000 clones, with more than 75% found just once. V gene TRBV5-1 combines with J gene TRBJ2-3; 10 bases are a match to TRBD2. Sample: PBMCs. This sequence originates from a man between 25 and 39 years old in good health and CMV-seropositive. For the CDR3, the DNA is TGCGCCAGCAGCTCTAGCGGGGGAAGCACAGATACGCAGTATTTT. Translated, it gives CASSSSGGSTDTQYF. Based on the CDR3 plus reference TRBV5-1 and TRBJ2-3, the full variable domain is KAGVTQTPRYLIKTRGQQVTLSCSPISGHRSVSWYQQTPGQGLQFLFEYFSETQRNKGNFPGRFSGRQFSNSRSEMNVSTLELGDSALYLCASSSSGGSTDTQYFGPGTRLTVL.